This T cell receptor beta chain was recovered during a study of blood T cell repertoires in COVID-19. Study at large: COVID-19 samples from acute and convalescent phases originated in the United States, Italy and Spain. PBMCs, B-cell-depleted T cells, or T cells provided the cDNA or gDNA that made up the material.

Those enrolled in Seattle joined during active infection and were followed longitudinally afterward. V lost 5 bases and J lost 9, with 20 bases in between. The CDR3 contains 16 residues. Per the germline V gene, CDR1 is MDHEN and CDR2 is SYDVKM. Per the original data handling: The assay estimated nucleated cells by amplifying reference gene primers. This table comes from immunoSEQ multiplex PCR, and its TCRdb copy is limited to in-frame clones, with some not included. The V and J calls and clone size were taken over from that table, and D and trimming were inferred from the DNA. The sample gives 150,000 or so clones, around 87% of which show up once; 13% is in the top ten.

This sequence joins TRBV28 and TRBJ1-6, with D maybe TRBD1 (6 bases). The specimen was peripheral blood. The receptor was derived from a man aged 18 to 29 with COVID-19, enrolled during active disease. CDR3 protein: CASSLPRGGDSSPLHF. The DNA of the CDR3 is TGTGCCAGCAGTCTCCCAAGAGGGGGGGATAGTTCACCCCTCCACTTT.